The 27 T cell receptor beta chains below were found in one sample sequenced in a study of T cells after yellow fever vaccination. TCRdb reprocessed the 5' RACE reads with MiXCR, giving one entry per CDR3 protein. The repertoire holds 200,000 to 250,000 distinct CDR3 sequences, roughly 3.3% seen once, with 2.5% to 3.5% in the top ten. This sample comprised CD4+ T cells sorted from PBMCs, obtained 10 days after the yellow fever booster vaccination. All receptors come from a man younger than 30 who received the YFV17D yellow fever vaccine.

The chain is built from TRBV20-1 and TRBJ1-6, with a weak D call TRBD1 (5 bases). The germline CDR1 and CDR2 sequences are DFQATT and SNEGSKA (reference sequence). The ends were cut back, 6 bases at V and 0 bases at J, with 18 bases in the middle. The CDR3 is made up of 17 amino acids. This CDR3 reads CSARPRAISSYNSPLHF. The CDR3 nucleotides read TGCAGTGCAAGGCCCAGGGCCATCAGCTCCTATAATTCACCCCTCCACTTT.

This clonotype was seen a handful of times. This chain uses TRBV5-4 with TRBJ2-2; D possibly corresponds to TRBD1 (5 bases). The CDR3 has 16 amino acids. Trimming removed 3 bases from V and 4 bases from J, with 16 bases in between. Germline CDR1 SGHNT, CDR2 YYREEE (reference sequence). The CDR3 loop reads CASSSSTGSFTGELFF. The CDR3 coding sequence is TGTGCCAGCAGCTCGAGTACAGGATCGTTCACCGGGGAGCTGTTTTTT.

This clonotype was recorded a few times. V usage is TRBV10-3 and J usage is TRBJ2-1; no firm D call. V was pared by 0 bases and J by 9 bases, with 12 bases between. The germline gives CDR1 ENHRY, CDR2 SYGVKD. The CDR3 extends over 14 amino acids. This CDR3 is CAISESKGSSEQFF. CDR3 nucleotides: TGTGCCATCAGTGAGTCGAAGGGAAGTTCTGAGCAGTTCTTC.

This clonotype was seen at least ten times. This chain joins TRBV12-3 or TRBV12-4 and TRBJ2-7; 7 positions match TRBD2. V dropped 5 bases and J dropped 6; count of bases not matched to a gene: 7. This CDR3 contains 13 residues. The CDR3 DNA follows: TGTGCCAGCAGTCCCCAGGGAGGGGCCGAGCAGTACTTC. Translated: CASSPQGGAEQYF.

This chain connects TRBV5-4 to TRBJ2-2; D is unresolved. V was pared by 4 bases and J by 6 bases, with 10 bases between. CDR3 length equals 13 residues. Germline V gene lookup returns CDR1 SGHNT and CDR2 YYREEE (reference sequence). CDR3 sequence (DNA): TGTGCCAGCAGCGGAGAGGTCCCCGGGGAGCTGTTTTTT. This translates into CASSGEVPGELFF. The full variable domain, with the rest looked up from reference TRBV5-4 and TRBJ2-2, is ETGVTQSPTHLIKTRGQQVTLRCSSQSGHNTVSWYQQALGQGPQFIFQYYREEENGRGNFPPRFSGLQFPNYSSELNVNALELDDSALYLCASSGEVPGELFFGEGSRLTVL.

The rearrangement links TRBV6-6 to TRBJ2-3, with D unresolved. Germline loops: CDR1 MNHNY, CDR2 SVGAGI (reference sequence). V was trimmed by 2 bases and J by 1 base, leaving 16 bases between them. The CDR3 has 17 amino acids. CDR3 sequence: CASSYPASVRGTDTQYF. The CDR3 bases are TGTGCCAGCAGTTACCCAGCGTCCGTTAGGGGCACAGATACGCAGTATTTT.

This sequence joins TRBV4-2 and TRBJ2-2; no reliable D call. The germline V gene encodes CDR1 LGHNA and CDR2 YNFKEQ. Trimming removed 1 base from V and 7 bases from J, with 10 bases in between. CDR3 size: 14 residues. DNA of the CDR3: TGTGCCAGCAGCCAAGCAAAGGGTGGCGGGGAGCTGTTTTTT. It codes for CASSQAKGGGELFF.

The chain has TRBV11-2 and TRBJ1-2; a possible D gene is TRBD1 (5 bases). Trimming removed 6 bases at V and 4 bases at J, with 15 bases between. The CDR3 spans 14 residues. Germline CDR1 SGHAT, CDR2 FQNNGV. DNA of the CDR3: TGTGCCAGCAGGCCCTCGGACACTTTCTATGGCTACACCTTC. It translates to CASRPSDTFYGYTF.

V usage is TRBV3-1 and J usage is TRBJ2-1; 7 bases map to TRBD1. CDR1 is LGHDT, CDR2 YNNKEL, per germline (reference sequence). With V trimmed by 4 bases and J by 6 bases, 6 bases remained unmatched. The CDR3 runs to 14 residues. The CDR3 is CASSRNPGGNEQFF. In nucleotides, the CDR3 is TGTGCCAGCAGCCGAAACCCAGGGGGCAATGAGCAGTTCTTC.

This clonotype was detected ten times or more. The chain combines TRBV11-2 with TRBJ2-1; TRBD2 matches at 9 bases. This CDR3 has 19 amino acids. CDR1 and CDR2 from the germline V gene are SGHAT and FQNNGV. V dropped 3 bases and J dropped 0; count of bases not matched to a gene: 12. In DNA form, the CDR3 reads TGTGCCAGCAGCTTTAGGGTGGGGGGTAGCGGGGGCTCCTACAATGAGCAGTTCTTC. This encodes CASSFRVGGSGGSYNEQFF.

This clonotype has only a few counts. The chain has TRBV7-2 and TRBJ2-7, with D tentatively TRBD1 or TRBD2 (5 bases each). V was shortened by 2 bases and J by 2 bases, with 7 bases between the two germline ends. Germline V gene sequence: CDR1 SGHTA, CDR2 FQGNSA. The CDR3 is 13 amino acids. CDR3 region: CASSLQGAYEQYV. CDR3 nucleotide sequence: TGTGCCAGCAGCTTACAGGGAGCCTACGAGCAGTACGTC.

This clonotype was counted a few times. The CDR3 spells CATQLAGDSTDTQYF. In DNA form, the CDR3 reads TGTGCCACGCAACTAGCGGGGGACTCTACAGATACGCAGTATTTT. The chain employs TRBV6-2 or TRBV6-3 and TRBJ2-3; 11 positions agree with TRBD2. The CDR3 contains 15 residues. Unmatched junction bases numbered 9, after V lost 10 bases and J lost 3 bases. Germline lookup yields CDR1 MNHEY and CDR2 SVGEGT.

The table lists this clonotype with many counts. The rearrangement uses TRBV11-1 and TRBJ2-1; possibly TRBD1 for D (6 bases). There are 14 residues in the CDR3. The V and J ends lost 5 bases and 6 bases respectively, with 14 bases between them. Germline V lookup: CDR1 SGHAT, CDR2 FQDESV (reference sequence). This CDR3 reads CASSQIGTTNEQFF. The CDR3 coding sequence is TGTGCCAGCAGCCAAATCGGGACAACCAATGAGCAGTTCTTC.

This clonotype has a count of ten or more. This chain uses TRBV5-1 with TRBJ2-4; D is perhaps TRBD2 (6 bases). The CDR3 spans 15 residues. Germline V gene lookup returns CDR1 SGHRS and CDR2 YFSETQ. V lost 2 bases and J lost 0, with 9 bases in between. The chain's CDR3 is CASSFRGEAKNIQYF. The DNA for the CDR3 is TGCGCCAGCAGCTTTCGCGGGGAAGCCAAAAACATTCAGTACTTC.

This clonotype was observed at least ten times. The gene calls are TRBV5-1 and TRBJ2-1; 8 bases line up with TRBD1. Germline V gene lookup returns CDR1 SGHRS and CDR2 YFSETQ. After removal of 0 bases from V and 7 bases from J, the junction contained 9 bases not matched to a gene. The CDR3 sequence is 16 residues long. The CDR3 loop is CASSLGRQGLRNEQFF. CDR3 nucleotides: TGCGCCAGCAGCTTGGGGCGACAGGGGCTACGTAATGAGCAGTTCTTC. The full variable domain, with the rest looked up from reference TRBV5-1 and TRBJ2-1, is KAGVTQTPRYLIKTRGQQVTLSCSPISGHRSVSWYQQTPGQGLQFLFEYFSETQRNKGNFPGRFSGRQFSNSRSEMNVSTLELGDSALYLCASSLGRQGLRNEQFFGPGTRLTVL.

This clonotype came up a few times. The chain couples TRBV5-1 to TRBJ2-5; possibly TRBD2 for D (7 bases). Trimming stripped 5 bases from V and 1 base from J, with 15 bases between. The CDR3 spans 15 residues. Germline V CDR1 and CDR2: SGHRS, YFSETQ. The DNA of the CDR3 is TGCGCCAGCAGAGGGGGGGGGGCCCTCCAAGAGACCCAGTACTTC. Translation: CASRGGGALQETQYF.

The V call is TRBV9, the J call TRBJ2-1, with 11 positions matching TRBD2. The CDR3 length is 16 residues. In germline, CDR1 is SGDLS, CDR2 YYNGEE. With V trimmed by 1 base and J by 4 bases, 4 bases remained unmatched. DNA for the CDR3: TGTGCCAGCAGCGTATTTAGCGGGGGGGATTACAATGAGCAGTTCTTC. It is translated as CASSVFSGGDYNEQFF.

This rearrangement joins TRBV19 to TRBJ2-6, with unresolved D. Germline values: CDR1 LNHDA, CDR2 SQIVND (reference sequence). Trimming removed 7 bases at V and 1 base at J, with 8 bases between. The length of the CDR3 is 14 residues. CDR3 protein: CASTPSSGANVLTF. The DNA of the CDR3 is TGTGCCAGTACCCCGTCGTCTGGGGCCAACGTCCTGACTTTC.

The CDR3 spells CASSESRFEQFF. Here the CDR3 DNA reads TGTGCCAGCAGTGAATCCAGGTTTGAGCAGTTCTTC. The chain links TRBV25-1 to TRBJ2-1; D is uncertain. CDR1 and CDR2 (germline): MGHDK, SYGVNS. This CDR3 has 12 amino acids. Trimming shortened V by 1 base and J by 9 bases, and 7 bases separated the two germline ends.

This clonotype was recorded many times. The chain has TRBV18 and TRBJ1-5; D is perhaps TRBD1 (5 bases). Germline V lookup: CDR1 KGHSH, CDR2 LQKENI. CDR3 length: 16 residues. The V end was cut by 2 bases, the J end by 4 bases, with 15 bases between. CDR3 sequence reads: CASSPYFAGRNQPQHF. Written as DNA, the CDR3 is TGTGCCAGCTCACCATATTTCGCAGGGCGAAATCAGCCCCAGCATTTT.

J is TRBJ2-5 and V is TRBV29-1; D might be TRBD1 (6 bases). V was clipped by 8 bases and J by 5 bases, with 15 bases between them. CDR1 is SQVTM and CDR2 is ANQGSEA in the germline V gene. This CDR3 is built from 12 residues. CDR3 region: CSHGTILETQYF. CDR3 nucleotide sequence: TGCAGCCATGGGACAATTCTTGAGACCCAGTACTTC.

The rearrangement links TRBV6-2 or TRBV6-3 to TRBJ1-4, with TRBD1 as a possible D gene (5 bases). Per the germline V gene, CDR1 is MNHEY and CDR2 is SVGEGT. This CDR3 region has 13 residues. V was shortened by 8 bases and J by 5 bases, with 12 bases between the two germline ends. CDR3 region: CASSDNPNEKLFF. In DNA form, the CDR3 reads TGTGCCAGCTCGGACAACCCAAATGAAAAACTGTTTTTT.

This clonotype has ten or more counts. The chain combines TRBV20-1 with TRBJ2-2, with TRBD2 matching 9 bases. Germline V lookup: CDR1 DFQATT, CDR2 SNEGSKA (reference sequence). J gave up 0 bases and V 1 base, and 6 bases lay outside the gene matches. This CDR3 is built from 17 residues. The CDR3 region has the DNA TGCAGTGCTAGAGGCTCTAGCGGGGACGCGAACACCGGGGAGCTGTTTTTT. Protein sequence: CSARGSSGDANTGELFF.

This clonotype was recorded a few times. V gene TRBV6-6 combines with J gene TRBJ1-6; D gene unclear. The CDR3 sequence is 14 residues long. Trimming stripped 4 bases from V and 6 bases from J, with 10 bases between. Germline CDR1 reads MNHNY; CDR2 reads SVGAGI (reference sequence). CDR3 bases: TGTGCCAGCAGTTGGGAGACTTTTAATTCACCCCTCCACTTT. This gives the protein CASSWETFNSPLHF.

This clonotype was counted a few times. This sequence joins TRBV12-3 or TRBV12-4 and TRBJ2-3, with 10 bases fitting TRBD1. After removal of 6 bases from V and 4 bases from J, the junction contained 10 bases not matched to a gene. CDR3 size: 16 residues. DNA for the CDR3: TGTGCCAGCAGATCGTCCGGGACAGGGGTCGCAGATACGCAGTATTTT. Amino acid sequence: CASRSSGTGVADTQYF.

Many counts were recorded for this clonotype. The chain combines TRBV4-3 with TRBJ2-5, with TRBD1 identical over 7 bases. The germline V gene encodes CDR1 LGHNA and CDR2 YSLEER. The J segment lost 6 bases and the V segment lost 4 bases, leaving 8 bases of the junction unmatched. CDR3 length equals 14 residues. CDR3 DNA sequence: TGCGCCAGCAGCCCCCGACAGGGAGTAAAGACCCAGTACTTC. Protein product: CASSPRQGVKTQYF.

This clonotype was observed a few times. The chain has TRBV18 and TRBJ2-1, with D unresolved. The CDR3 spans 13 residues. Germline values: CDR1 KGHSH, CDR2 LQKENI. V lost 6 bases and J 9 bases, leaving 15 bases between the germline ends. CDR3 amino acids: CASSPDLESEQFF. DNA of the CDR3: TGTGCCAGCTCGCCAGACCTAGAGAGTGAGCAGTTCTTC.